This TCR beta chain was identified during a study of shared clonotypes between healthy human individuals. Some clones are missing from TCRdb's copy, which holds only in-frame ones; the method was immunoSEQ multiplex PCR. Among fewer than 550,000 clones listed, about 75% were seen once. The CDR3 consists of 13 residues. V lost 4 bases and J 7 bases, leaving 12 bases between the germline ends. Germline assignment: CDR1 WNHNN and CDR2 SYGVQD (reference sequence). Sequences were obtained from PBMCs. This clonotype originated in a woman in her thirties or forties in good health. Some clones in this sample may be carry-over from other donors' samples. The chain couples TRBV10-1 to TRBJ2-3; no reliable D call. The CDR3 sequence is CASSAGQTNTQYF. CDR3 coding DNA: TGCGCCAGCAGTGCGGGTCAGACAAATACGCAGTATTTT.